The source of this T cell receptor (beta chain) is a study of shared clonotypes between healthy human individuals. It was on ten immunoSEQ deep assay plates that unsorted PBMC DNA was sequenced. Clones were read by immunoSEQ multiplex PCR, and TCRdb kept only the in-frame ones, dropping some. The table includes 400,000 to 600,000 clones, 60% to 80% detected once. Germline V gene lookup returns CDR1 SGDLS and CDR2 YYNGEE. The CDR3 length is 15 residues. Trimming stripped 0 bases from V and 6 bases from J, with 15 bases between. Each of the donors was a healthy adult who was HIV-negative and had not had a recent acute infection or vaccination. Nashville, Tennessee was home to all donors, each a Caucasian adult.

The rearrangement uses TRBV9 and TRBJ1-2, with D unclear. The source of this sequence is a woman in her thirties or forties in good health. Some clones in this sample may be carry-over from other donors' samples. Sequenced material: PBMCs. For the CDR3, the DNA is TGTGCCAGCAGCGTAGGCGGGTTGATATCGGATGGCTACACCTTC. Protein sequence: CASSVGGLISDGYTF.